These T cell receptor beta chains were read from a single sample in a study of shared clonotypes between healthy human individuals. The data were produced by immunoSEQ multiplex PCR, yet TCRdb's version contains in-frame clones alone and is incomplete. This table has hundreds of thousands of clones, roughly 70% appearing once. Sequenced material: memory CD4+ T cells sorted from blood. These TCRs come from a man aged 25-45 years in good health. CDR3s include the opening cysteine and the closing phenylalanine or tryptophan. The D gene is left open where the match is weak. Rows give clone size only sometimes, using once, few, many, or a class for an expanded clone.

>TRBV2|-|-|TRBJ1-5
CASSELGGSSQPQHF
TGTGCCAGCAGTGAACTGGGGGGTTCTTCACAGCCCCAGCATTTT
>TRBV28|-|once|TRBJ2-7
CASGVPYEQYF
TGTGCCAGCGGGGTACCCTACGAGCAGTACTTC
>TRBV4-1|TRBD2|-|TRBJ2-1
CASSQEPAGGLNEQFF
TGCGCCAGCAGCCAAGAACCAGCGGGAGGGCTCAATGAGCAGTTCTTC
>TRBV2|-|-|TRBJ2-4
CASSPDSLAKNIQYF
TGTGCCAGCAGTCCGGATTCATTAGCCAAAAACATTCAGTACTTC
>TRBV30|-|-|TRBJ2-5
CAWRRVETGGRRETQYF
TGTGCCTGGAGGCGGGTCGAGACGGGCGGGCGTCGAGAGACCCAGTACTTC
>TRBV28|TRBD1|few|TRBJ1-2
CASSSSKGDSYGYTF
TGTGCCAGCAGTTCATCTAAGGGGGACAGCTATGGCTACACCTTC
>TRBV14|-|-|TRBJ2-3
CASSQVQITDTQYF
TGTGCCAGCAGCCAGGTTCAGATCACAGATACGCAGTATTTT
>TRBV18|TRBD2|-|TRBJ2-7
CASSPEGSGAEQYF
TGTGCCAGCTCACCCGAGGGGAGCGGGGCCGAGCAGTACTTC
>TRBV11-2|-|few|TRBJ2-5
CASSLASDPWETQYF
TGTGCCAGCAGCTTAGCTTCTGATCCTTGGGAGACCCAGTACTTC
>TRBV7-9|TRBD2|few|TRBJ2-7
CASSLSAGAKEQYF
TGTGCCAGCAGCTTATCTGCGGGAGCCAAAGAGCAGTACTTC
>TRBV2|TRBD1|-|TRBJ2-7
CASSAAGTGRHEQYF
TGTGCCAGCAGTGCTGCCGGGACAGGGAGGCACGAGCAGTACTTC
>TRBV25-1|TRBD1|-|TRBJ2-1
CASSERQGPTLENEQFF
TGTGCCAGCAGTGAACGACAGGGACCTACTCTAGAAAATGAGCAGTTCTTC
>TRBV18|-|many|TRBJ2-7
CASSPSGTPTYEQYF
TGTGCCAGCTCACCTTCCGGGACACCAACCTACGAGCAGTACTTC
>TRBV18|TRBD1|once|TRBJ2-1
CASSPPGQGIYNEQFF
TGTGCCAGCTCACCCCCGGGACAGGGAATATACAATGAGCAGTTCTTC
>TRBV19|-|-|TRBJ2-1
CASSIAGSIYNEQFF
TGTGCCAGTAGTATTGCGGGGAGTATCTACAATGAGCAGTTCTTC
>TRBV28|TRBD1|-|TRBJ2-5
CASSYPRGRQETQYF
TGTGCCAGCAGTTACCCTAGGGGGCGGCAAGAGACCCAGTACTTC
>TRBV5-1|-|-|TRBJ2-5
CASSSGSSFGETQYF
TGCGCCAGCAGCAGCGGGTCTTCTTTTGGGGAGACCCAGTACTTC
>TRBV30|TRBD2|-|TRBJ2-2
CASGTSGRAYGELFF
TGTGCCTCAGGGACTAGCGGGAGGGCCTACGGCGAGCTGTTTTTT
>TRBV19|-|once|TRBJ2-1
CASSISTSHHEQFF
TGTGCCAGTAGTATTTCTACTAGTCACCATGAGCAGTTCTTC
>TRBV5-1|-|-|TRBJ2-7
CASSPPSSGVEQYF
TGCGCCAGCAGCCCTCCGAGTTCCGGGGTCGAGCAGTACTTC
>TRBV2|-|-|TRBJ2-3
CASSEAHIGRSTDTQYF
TGTGCCAGCAGTGAAGCGCACATCGGTCGTAGCACAGATACGCAGTATTTT
>TRBV30|-|once|TRBJ1-1
CAWSQALSTEAFF
TGTGCCTGGAGTCAGGCCCTGAGCACTGAAGCTTTCTTT
>TRBV18|TRBD1|once|TRBJ2-4
CASSTTGGYIQYF
TGTGCCAGCTCTACGACAGGGGGGTACATTCAGTACTTC
>TRBV27|-|-|TRBJ1-2
CASSFAGGGGYTF
TGTGCCAGCAGTTTCGCCGGGGGCGGTGGCTACACCTTC
>TRBV9|-|-|TRBJ2-7
CASSAKNVSGYEQYF
TGTGCCAGCAGCGCCAAGAACGTGTCGGGGTACGAGCAGTACTTC
>TRBV5-5|-|-|TRBJ1-1
CASSLSPRGMDTEAFF
TGTGCCAGCAGCTTGTCACCGAGGGGGATGGACACTGAAGCTTTCTTT